The source of this T cell receptor (beta chain) is a study of T cell responses to AZD1222 COVID-19 vaccine. The overall study: Recipients boosted at about 4 weeks or about 12 weeks are pooled.

In regard to this clone: Its matching antigen is unknown.

Study-level points and caveats: At 160-218 and 743-854, vaccine-associated CD4 TCRs were dominant, and they spanned spike.

Only in-frame clones appear in the TCRdb table, and some are missing; sequencing was by immunoSEQ multiplex PCR. Counted here are about 96,000 clones, almost 90% occurring once; the ten biggest clones make up under 30%. With 0 bases clipped from V and 6 bases from J, the junction kept 7 bases outside the gene matches. CDR3 length equals 15 residues. Germline values: CDR1 LGHNA, CDR2 YNFKEQ. The sequencing used peripheral blood, collected on day 0 of AZD1222 vaccination. V gene TRBV4-2 combines with J gene TRBJ1-1, with 7 positions matching TRBD1. The TCR sequence derives from an adult in good health. The CDR3 DNA sequence: TGTGCCAGCAGCCAAGATCGGGACAGAAGTTCTGAAGCTTTCTTT. Amino acid sequence: CASSQDRDRSSEAFF.